This entry is about one TCR beta chain. This sample is part of a study of blood T cell repertoires in COVID-19. For the study at large: Samples came from the United States, Italy and Spain, spanning acute and convalescent COVID-19.

TCRdb's table, derived via immunoSEQ multiplex PCR, lists solely in-frame clones and lacks some. In the table there are some 490,000 clones, less than 90% of which are singletons. Participants, about 18 to 89 years old, spanned approximately 26 US areas. Grouping used clinical history reported by participants in a survey and questionnaire. This TCR derives from a woman in her fifties or sixties who had recovered from COVID-19. Sequencing was performed on PBMCs or T cells enriched from blood (not recorded which).

CDR3 loop: CASSDEDRGPRLNQPQHF. The CDR3 nucleotides read TGTGCCAGCAGTGATGAGGACAGGGGCCCGAGACTCAATCAGCCCCAGCATTTT. The chain recombines TRBV6-1 with TRBJ1-5; TRBD1 agrees at 9 bases. J lost 3 bases, V lost 3 bases, and 12 bases had no gene match. The CDR3 sequence is 18 residues long. Germline CDR1 and CDR2: MNHNS and SASEGT.